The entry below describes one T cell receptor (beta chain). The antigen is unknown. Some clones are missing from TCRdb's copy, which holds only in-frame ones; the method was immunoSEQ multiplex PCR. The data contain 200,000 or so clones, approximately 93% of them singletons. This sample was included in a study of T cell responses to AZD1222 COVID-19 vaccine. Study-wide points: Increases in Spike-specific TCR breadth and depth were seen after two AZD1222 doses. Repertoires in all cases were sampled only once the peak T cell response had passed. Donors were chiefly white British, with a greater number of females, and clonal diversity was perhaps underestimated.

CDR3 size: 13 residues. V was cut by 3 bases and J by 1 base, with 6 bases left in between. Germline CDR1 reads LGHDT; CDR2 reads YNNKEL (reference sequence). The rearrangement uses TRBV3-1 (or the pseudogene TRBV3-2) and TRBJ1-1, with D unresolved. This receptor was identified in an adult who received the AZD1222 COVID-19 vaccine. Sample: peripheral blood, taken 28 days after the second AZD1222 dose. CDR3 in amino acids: CASSQRQNTEAFF. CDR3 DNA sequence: TGTGCCAGCAGCCAGCGCCAGAACACTGAAGCTTTCTTT.